Listed here are 8 T cell receptor beta chains from one sample, sequenced in a study of blood T cell repertoires in COVID-19. The protocol was immunoSEQ multiplex PCR, while the TCRdb copy is restricted to in-frame clones and leaves out a portion. The table includes around 100,000 clones, 84% detected once. The sample comprised peripheral blood. Receptors originate from a human donor in a cohort sampled during active COVID-19.

This clone was detected only once. The CDR3 region is CASSTAAVSGGEQYF. For the CDR3, the DNA is TGTGCCAGCTCAACCGCAGCGGTCTCAGGAGGGGAGCAGTACTTC. The rearrangement links TRBV18 to TRBJ2-7; a possible D gene is TRBD2 (6 bases). Trimming removed 5 bases at V and 7 bases at J, with 21 bases between. CDR1 is KGHSH and CDR2 is LQKENI in the germline V gene. CDR3 length equals 15 residues.

The chain employs TRBV6-5 and TRBJ1-1, with D unclear. Germline V gene sequence: CDR1 MNHEY, CDR2 SVGAGI. The V end lost 4 bases, the J end lost 8 bases, and 14 bases lay between the germline ends. This CDR3 is built from 13 residues. The CDR3 reads CASSFLRDAEAFF. The CDR3, as DNA: TGTGCCAGCAGTTTCCTCCGGGATGCCGAAGCTTTCTTT.

The chain uses TRBV27 and TRBJ2-7, with 7 bases that match TRBD2. Germline CDR1 reads MNHEY; CDR2 reads SMNVEV (reference sequence). The CDR3 has 14 residues. V shed 8 bases, J shed 0 bases, and the junction held 7 bases outside the gene matches. In nucleotides, the CDR3 is TGTGCCAGCCGAACCCGGGACTACTCCTACGAGCAGTACTTC. Translating gives CASRTRDYSYEQYF.

The rearrangement links TRBV4-1 to TRBJ2-7; 9 bases fit TRBD2. This CDR3 is built from 17 residues. After removal of 0 bases from V and 4 bases from J, the junction contained 10 bases not matched to a gene. Per the germline V gene, CDR1 is MGHRA and CDR2 is YSYEKL. The CDR3 region has the DNA TGCGCCAGCAGCCAAGAAGGACGGCGGGGGGGCAGATACGAGCAGTACTTC. This translates into CASSQEGRRGGRYEQYF.

In this sample, this clone turned up once. The chain combines TRBV7-2 with TRBJ1-1; 10 bases are a match to TRBD1. The trim removed 5 bases at V and 8 bases at J, leaving 20 bases unmatched. The germline CDR1 and CDR2 sequences are SGHTA and FQGNSA. The CDR3 consists of 18 residues. CDR3 DNA: TGTGCCAGCAGCCAAGGGTTCGGGACAGGGGACGTCCTAAGAGAAGCTTTCTTT. It encodes CASSQGFGTGDVLREAFF.

V is TRBV5-6 and J is TRBJ2-5, with 10 positions matching TRBD2. V lost 3 bases, J lost 5 bases, and 13 bases stayed unmatched. The CDR3 has 17 residues. In germline, CDR1 is SGHDT, CDR2 YYEEEE. The CDR3 coding sequence is TGTGCCAGCAGCTGGGGCCCGCTAGCGGGAGTGGGGGAGACCCAGTACTTC. Translation: CASSWGPLAGVGETQYF.

The V gene is TRBV7-9, the J gene TRBJ1-2; TRBD1 aligns across 9 bases. Germline assignment: CDR1 SEHNR and CDR2 FQNEAQ (reference sequence). The CDR3 extends over 15 amino acids. V lost 5 bases and J lost 4; bases outside the gene matches: 8. The CDR3 DNA reads as TGTGCCAGCAGCCAAAAGGGACAGGGTTCCTATGGCTACACCTTC. Translation: CASSQKGQGSYGYTF.

The chain combines TRBV5-1 with TRBJ1-1; 8 bases map to TRBD1. The V gene end was trimmed by 4 bases and the J gene end by 8 bases; junction bases not matched to a gene: 13. CDR1 is SGHRS, CDR2 YFSETQ, per germline. CDR3 length: 15 residues. CDR3 sequence reads: CASSSFRGQGGEAFF. CDR3 nucleotides: TGCGCCAGCAGCAGCTTTCGTGGACAGGGCGGAGAAGCTTTCTTT.